This T cell receptor (beta chain) stems from a study of T cell responses to AZD1222 COVID-19 vaccine. Study-level findings and limits: The repertoires were collected only after the peak T cell response. Spike-specific TCR depth and breadth grew after two AZD1222 doses. Reports say nearly half of spike-specific TCRs go after unmutated variant regions.

The data were produced by immunoSEQ multiplex PCR, yet TCRdb's version contains in-frame clones alone and is incomplete. The repertoire consists of about 95,000 clones, with roughly 91% occurring once and the leading ten covering less than 4%. As concerns this clone: Its specificity is unknown.

This CDR3 is 15 amino acids long. The ends were cut back, 2 bases at V and 3 bases at J, with 13 bases in the middle. CDR1 KGHSH and CDR2 LQKENI come from the germline V gene. This chain connects TRBV18 to TRBJ1-2, with D possibly being TRBD1 (6 bases). Sequenced material: peripheral blood, taken on day 0 of AZD1222 vaccination. This TCR was recovered from an adult in good health. The CDR3 is CASSPIYREDYGYTF. The CDR3 DNA is TGTGCCAGCTCACCAATTTACAGGGAAGACTATGGCTACACCTTC.